Listed below are T cell receptor beta chains from one sample, sequenced in a study of T cell clusters in autoimmune cytopenias. From the multiplex PCR reads, TCRdb lists one entry per CDR3 protein and no DNA. The listing records some 7,000 distinct CDR3 sequences. Another study also made use of these data, one on T cell repertoires in aging, cancer and after chemotherapy.

The sample taken for sequencing was peripheral blood. The receptors originated from a human donor in good health. Both conserved end residues are part of each CDR3. Size is omitted from some rows. Given values are once, few, many or a class for expanded clones.

abundance	v_gene	j_gene	CDR3aa
-	TRBV20-1	TRBJ1-5	CSATHSNQPQHF
-	TRBV20-1	TRBJ1-3	CSAPDRSGNTIYF
medium-sized	TRBV6-5	TRBJ2-7	CASRLLYEQYF
medium-sized	TRBV27	TRBJ1-2	CASSSDSRYGYTF
-	TRBV6-1	TRBJ2-7	CASSLSGQGGGEQYF
medium-sized	TRBV6-5	TRBJ1-1	CASSDLGQGNTEAFF
-	TRBV6-5	TRBJ1-6	CASSRETPGSGTPLHF
medium-sized	TRBV29-1	TRBJ2-5	CSVRASGGVTQYF
medium-sized	TRBV6-5	TRBJ1-2	CASRRGSAYGYTF
-	TRBV19	TRBJ1-5	CASSAGQGGNQPQHF
-	TRBV20-1	TRBJ2-7	CSARTSAYEQYF
-	TRBV5-4	TRBJ2-3	CASSMGGQGTDTQYF
-	TRBV6-5	TRBJ1-1	CASSKRQGVTEAFF
-	TRBV19	TRBJ1-1	CASQGVVEAFF
-	TRBV6-4	TRBJ2-1	CASSSGGSNEQFF
medium-sized	TRBV27	TRBJ1-2	CASSKTVSGGYTF
-	TRBV5-4	TRBJ2-7	CASSSRGGSHEQYF
-	TRBV20-1	TRBJ1-2	CSARALIGDYGYTF
-	TRBV6-5	TRBJ1-5	CASSYGTVDQPQHF
-	TRBV20-1	TRBJ2-5	CSARDREETQYF
-	TRBV6-5	TRBJ1-5	CASSYRGYGQPQHF
-	TRBV20-1	TRBJ2-4	CSARERGLNIQYF